This T cell receptor beta chain appears in the sequencing data of a study of cytomegalovirus exposure and HLA in healthy donors. PCR amplification relied on 60 Vbeta primers (plus 13 Jbeta primers). Produced via immunoSEQ multiplex PCR; TCRdb's table is partial and in-frame only. The sample yields around 150,000 clones, approximately 88% seen once. Overall study findings and caveats: Accurate HLA-A and HLA-B prediction from TCR beta sequences was reported for most subjects.

About this clone: The antigen remains undetermined.

The CDR3 loop spans 17 amino acids. The source of this sequence is a woman in her thirties or forties in good health and CMV-seronegative. Source material: PBMCs. This chain uses TRBV21-1 with TRBJ2-5; TRBD1 is the table's D call, not checked against the DNA. Gene TRBJ2-7 matches the end of the DNA better, so the J call may be wrong. TRBV21-1 corresponds to a pseudogene. DNA for the CDR3: TGTGCCAGCAGCAAGAGGGGACAGGCCGCCGCTCTCTACGAGCAGTACTTC. Translating gives CASSKRGQAAALYEQYF.